These 18 T cell receptor beta chains originate from one sample sequenced in a study of cytomegalovirus exposure and HLA in healthy donors. PCR amplification relied on 60 Vbeta primers (plus 13 Jbeta primers). This table comes from immunoSEQ multiplex PCR, and its TCRdb copy is limited to in-frame clones, with some not included. The repertoire includes roughly 180,000 clones, 65% to 85% of them detected once, and about 3% sits in the top ten. Source material: PBMCs. Receptors originate from a female donor in good health and CMV-seronegative.

V usage is TRBV5-1 and J usage is TRBJ2-5, with 9 bases identical to TRBD1. Germline V CDR1 and CDR2: SGHRS, YFSETQ. V was clipped by 4 bases and J by 4 bases; unmatched bases: 8. This CDR3 region has 15 residues. CDR3 nucleotides: TGCGCCAGCAGCGGACAAACAGGGGGCTTAGAGACCCAGTACTTC. This codes for CASSGQTGGLETQYF.

The chain couples TRBV19 to TRBJ2-1; the D is unclear. The germline CDR1 and CDR2 sequences are LNHDA and SQIVND (reference sequence). V gave up 1 base and J gave up 9 bases, with 13 bases separating them. The CDR3 spans 14 residues. In DNA, the CDR3 is TGTGCCAGTAGTATAGGCCGACTTGAAAGTGAGCAGTTCTTC. It translates to CASSIGRLESEQFF.

The V call is TRBV7-9, the J call TRBJ2-1, with 7 bases matching TRBD2. The junction had 10 bases not matched to a gene; V was cut back by 8 bases and J by 9 bases. In germline, CDR1 is SEHNR, CDR2 FQNEAQ (reference sequence). This CDR3 is 13 amino acids long. The DNA of the CDR3 is TGTGCCAGCCCGGACGGGGGGAAGGTTGAGCAGTTCTTC. Residues: CASPDGGKVEQFF.

This clone was recorded a few times. The chain is built from TRBV27 and TRBJ2-7, with TRBD2 as a possible D gene (6 bases). The CDR3 has 15 residues. The V end lost 3 bases, the J end lost 0 bases, and 12 bases lay between the germline ends. Germline CDR1 reads MNHEY; CDR2 reads SMNVEV (reference sequence). As DNA, the CDR3 is TGTGCCAGCAGTTTCGTTGCGGGGAGCTCCTACGAGCAGTACTTC. Translation: CASSFVAGSSYEQYF.

J is TRBJ2-4 and V is TRBV5-1, with D perhaps matching TRBD2 (6 bases). This CDR3 is 16 amino acids long. The germline V gene encodes CDR1 SGHRS and CDR2 YFSETQ. V was trimmed by 0 bases and J by 0 bases, leaving 10 bases between them. The CDR3 sequence: CASSLDGGLAKNIQYF. The CDR3 DNA sequence: TGCGCCAGCAGCTTGGACGGGGGACTAGCCAAAAACATTCAGTACTTC.

This chain links TRBV28 with TRBJ1-3, with D uncertain. CDR3 length: 15 residues. Per germline, CDR1 MDHEN and CDR2 SYDVKM. Between the trimmed V and J ends, which lost 2 bases and 4 bases, there was a span of 12 bases. The CDR3 sequence is CASSLPLGVGNTIYF. CDR3 coding DNA: TGTGCCAGCAGTTTACCCCTCGGGGTCGGAAACACCATATATTTT.

The chain couples TRBV30 to TRBJ2-1; 8 bases align to TRBD2. CDR3 length: 13 residues. With 0 bases clipped from V and 9 bases from J, the junction kept 4 bases outside the gene matches. CDR1 is GTSNPN, CDR2 SVGIG, per germline (reference sequence). The CDR3 DNA sequence: TGTGCCTGGAGTGTAGGGCTAGCGGGTGAGCAGTTCTTC. This sequence encodes CAWSVGLAGEQFF.

The chain is built from TRBV10-3 and TRBJ2-7; D is possibly TRBD1 (5 bases). V gave up 10 bases and J gave up 6 bases, with 13 bases separating them. Germline CDR1 is ENHRY and CDR2 is SYGVKD. The CDR3 sequence is 11 residues long. The CDR3 loop reads CASGQGGEQYF. The CDR3, as DNA: TGTGCCAGCGGCCAGGGTGGCGAGCAGTACTTC.

This sequence joins TRBV7-8 and TRBJ1-1; 12 bases agree with TRBD1. With 5 bases clipped from V and 5 bases from J, the junction kept 6 bases outside the gene matches. The germline gives CDR1 SGHVS, CDR2 FQNEAQ. The CDR3 loop spans 15 amino acids. The CDR3 DNA reads TGTGCCAGCAGCCCGGGACAGGGGGCGAGGACTGAAGCTTTCTTT. It is translated as CASSPGQGARTEAFF. Together with reference TRBV7-8 and TRBJ1-1, the CDR3 gives the full variable domain: GAGVSQSPRYKVAKRGQDVALRCDPISGHVSLFWYQQALGQGPEFLTYFQNEAQLDKSGLPSDRFFAERPEGSVSTLKIQRTQQEDSAVYLCASSPGQGARTEAFFGQGTRLTVV.

A note on this clone: The germline gene is not matched at one end of the junction; a read error may be the cause. CDR3 sequence: CSSSPRGNTEAFF. The CDR3 DNA sequence: TGTTCCAGCAGCCCTCGAGGGAACACTGAAGCTTTCTTT. This rearrangement joins TRBV7-9 to TRBJ1-1; no clear D gene. Germline loops: CDR1 SEHNR, CDR2 FQNEAQ (reference sequence). The CDR3 extends over 13 amino acids.

The V gene is TRBV7-2, the J gene TRBJ2-7, with 9 bases identical to TRBD1. Trimming removed 5 bases from V and 2 bases from J; junction bases left unmatched: 4. CDR3 length: 14 amino acids. The germline CDR1 and CDR2 sequences are SGHTA and FQGNSA. DNA of the CDR3: TGTGCCAGCAGCCCCAGACAGGGGGCCTACGAGCAGTACTTC. It encodes CASSPRQGAYEQYF.

The chain employs TRBV27 and TRBJ2-2; D may be TRBD2 (7 bases). The germline V and J ends were trimmed by 6 bases and 3 bases, with 11 bases remaining between them. CDR3 length: 14 amino acids. The germline V gene has CDR1 MNHEY and CDR2 SMNVEV (reference sequence). The CDR3 region has the DNA TGTGCCAGCAGCCGAGGGGGGGACACCGGGGAGCTGTTTTTT. Translation: CASSRGGDTGELFF.

The rearrangement links TRBV5-1 to TRBJ2-5; 12 bases map to TRBD2. This CDR3 spans 17 amino acids. Germline loops: CDR1 SGHRS, CDR2 YFSETQ. J was trimmed by 4 bases and V by 4 bases; bases with no gene match: 11. The CDR3 nucleotides read TGCGCCAGCAGCCCCCGGCTAGCGGGGGGGGGTGGAGAGACCCAGTACTTC. Translated: CASSPRLAGGGGETQYF.

This clone showed up just a few times. The V and J genes are TRBV6-6 and TRBJ2-3, with TRBD1 as a possible D gene (6 bases). Trimming cost V 3 bases and J 4 bases, with 8 bases left between them. Germline lookup yields CDR1 MNHNY and CDR2 SVGAGI (reference sequence). The CDR3 length is 13 residues. The DNA for the CDR3 is TGTGCCAGCAGTTATCAGGGGTCAGATACGCAGTATTTT. Translated, it gives CASSYQGSDTQYF.

The chain uses TRBV28 and TRBJ2-7, with 7 bases lining up with TRBD1. From germline, CDR1 is MDHEN and CDR2 SYDVKM. With 3 bases clipped from V and 6 bases from J, the junction kept 5 bases outside the gene matches. The CDR3 is made up of 13 amino acids. CDR3 nucleotides: TGTGCCAGCAGTTTCCGACAGGGAAGCGAGCAGTACTTC. Translated: CASSFRQGSEQYF.

The rearrangement joins TRBV5-4 to TRBJ1-2; D perhaps matches TRBD1 (5 bases). The length of the CDR3 is 13 residues. CDR1 and CDR2 (germline): SGHNT, YYREEE (reference sequence). V lost 3 bases and J 1 base, leaving 7 bases between the germline ends. The CDR3 nucleotides read TGTGCCAGCAGCTCCAGGGTTAACTATGGCTACACCTTC. This gives the protein CASSSRVNYGYTF.

The V and J genes are TRBV27 and TRBJ1-2, with 7 nucleotides matching TRBD1. CDR3 length: 15 residues. Germline CDR1 reads MNHEY; CDR2 reads SMNVEV (reference sequence). J lost 2 bases, V lost 5 bases, and 8 bases had no gene match. Written as DNA, the CDR3 is TGTGCCAGCAGTAGATCCGGGACAGTGAACTATGGCTACACCTTC. It specifies CASSRSGTVNYGYTF.

The rearrangement joins TRBV6-5 to TRBJ1-2; tentative D call: TRBD1 (5 bases). The germline V gene has CDR1 MNHEY and CDR2 SVGAGI. The CDR3 length is 15 residues. The V and J ends lost 6 bases and 0 bases respectively, with 14 bases between them. The CDR3 region has the DNA TGTGCCAGCAGAGACCGCAGGGCATCTAACTATGGCTACACCTTC. Translating gives CASRDRRASNYGYTF.